One and the same sample provided the 25 T cell receptor beta chains below, sequenced in a study of shared T cell receptors in the human thymus. Sequencing used immunoSEQ multiplex PCR; TCRdb keeps in-frame clones, though not all of them. In the table there are roughly 710,000 clones, approximately 85% of which are singletons. Another study also made use of these data, one on human thymus T cells.

The specimen sequenced was thymocytes. These receptors came from a girl under two years old with a congenital heart defect.

The rearrangement joins TRBV28 to TRBJ2-7, with D possibly matching TRBD1 (6 bases). This CDR3 contains 15 residues. V lost 6 bases to trimming and J lost 2 bases, with 17 bases between them. Germline loops: CDR1 MDHEN, CDR2 SYDVKM. Written as DNA, the CDR3 is TGTGCCAGCAGCCCCCGCGAGGGGGTCCCCTACGAGCAGTACTTC. Amino acid sequence: CASSPREGVPYEQYF.

The chain links TRBV28 to TRBJ1-2; D is perhaps TRBD1 (5 bases). V lost 6 bases to trimming and J lost 8 bases, with 13 bases between them. The CDR3 extends over 12 amino acids. Germline lookup yields CDR1 MDHEN and CDR2 SYDVKM. The CDR3 nucleotides read TGTGCCAGCAGCCAAGGACACCACGGCTACACCTTC. Residues: CASSQGHHGYTF.

Comment on this clone: Distinct nucleotide sequences in the sample also encode this CDR3. The chain is built from TRBV7-6 and TRBJ2-7, with D possibly matching TRBD1 (5 bases). Germline values: CDR1 SGHVS, CDR2 FNYEAQ. V lost 5 bases to trimming and J lost 3 bases, with 11 bases between them. This CDR3 has 13 residues. The DNA for the CDR3 is TGTGCCAGCAGCCAAGGACATGTCTACGAGCAGTACTTC. It yields the protein CASSQGHVYEQYF. The variable domain in full, with the rest retrieved from reference TRBV7-6 and TRBJ2-7, is GAGVSQSPRYKVTKRGQDVALRCDPISGHVSLYWYRQALGQGPEFLTYFNYEAQQDKSGLPNDRFSAERPEGSISTLTIQRTEQRDSAMYRCASSQGHVYEQYFGPGTRLTVT.

The chain carries TRBV28 and TRBJ1-5; TRBD1 is a possible D gene (5 bases). This CDR3 contains 15 residues. Germline CDR1 reads MDHEN; CDR2 reads SYDVKM. Trimming removed 3 bases from V and 5 bases from J, with 14 bases in between. CDR3 amino acids: CASSFIRGSYQPQHF. CDR3 in DNA: TGTGCCAGCAGTTTCATCCGGGGGTCCTATCAGCCCCAGCATTTT.

The chain is built from TRBV6-6 and TRBJ2-1, with 8 bases aligning to TRBD2. The CDR3 has 16 amino acids. Trimming took 2 bases from V and 4 from J; bases not matched to a gene: 7. Germline V gene sequence: CDR1 MNHNY, CDR2 SVGAGI (reference sequence). CDR3 protein: CASSYRGTRSYNEQFF. CDR3 sequence (DNA): TGTGCCAGCAGTTACAGGGGGACTAGAAGTTACAATGAGCAGTTCTTC.

This chain connects TRBV15 to TRBJ2-7; D remains unclear. CDR3 length: 14 amino acids. V was pared by 0 bases and J by 3 bases, with 9 bases between. Per germline, CDR1 LNHNV and CDR2 YYDKDF (reference sequence). The CDR3 protein is CATSRDPSCYEQYF. The CDR3 DNA reads TGTGCCACCAGCAGAGATCCCAGTTGCTACGAGCAGTACTTC.

The J gene is TRBJ2-1, the V gene TRBV14; TRBD1 matches at 7 bases. The V gene's germline CDR1 is SGHDN and CDR2 FVKESK. The CDR3 sequence is 17 residues long. Trimming removed 0 bases from V and 3 bases from J; junction bases left unmatched: 8. The CDR3 loop reads CASSQDPSGQVYNEQFF. The CDR3 DNA sequence: TGTGCCAGCAGCCAAGATCCGTCAGGACAGGTCTACAATGAGCAGTTCTTC.

The J gene is TRBJ1-2, the V gene TRBV7-2, with 10 bases matching TRBD1. The CDR3 is 17 amino acids. CDR1 is SGHTA, CDR2 FQGNSA, per germline. V shed 5 bases, J shed 3 bases, and the junction held 12 bases outside the gene matches. The CDR3 DNA follows: TGTGCCAGCAGCGCCCGACAGGGGGCATTTGAAGACTATGGCTACACCTTC. This sequence encodes CASSARQGAFEDYGYTF.

The chain employs TRBV18 and TRBJ2-4, with a tentative D call TRBD2 (5 bases). This CDR3 region has 17 residues. Trimming removed 6 bases at V and 1 base at J, with 19 bases between. From germline, CDR1 is KGHSH and CDR2 LQKENI. The CDR3 is CASSPTRGVSAKNIQYF. The CDR3 nucleotides read TGTGCCAGCTCCCCTACTCGGGGTGTATCGGCCAAAAACATTCAGTACTTC.

CDR3 sequence (DNA): TGTGCCAGCAGTGAATCAGGGTCCTACAATGAGCAGTTCTTC. It specifies CASSESGSYNEQFF. This chain links TRBV25-1 with TRBJ2-1; D possibly corresponds to TRBD1 (5 bases). The CDR3 spans 14 residues. Trimming took off 1 base at V and 1 base at J, with 5 bases between the two ends. Germline loops: CDR1 MGHDK, CDR2 SYGVNS.

To note about this clone: An end of the junction does not agree with germline; a read error may underlie this. CDR3 residues: CASREGQGDQPQHF. In DNA, the CDR3 is TGTGCCAGCAGGGAAGGACAGGGCGATCAGCCCCAGCATTTT. V usage is TRBV2 and J usage is TRBJ1-5; 8 bases match TRBD1. CDR1 and CDR2 (germline): SNHLY, FYNNEI. This CDR3 comprises 14 residues.

This chain connects TRBV28 to TRBJ1-1; the match to TRBD1 covers 9 bases. This CDR3 is built from 14 residues. Per germline, CDR1 MDHEN and CDR2 SYDVKM. The V gene end was trimmed by 6 bases and the J gene end by 0 bases; junction bases not matched to a gene: 2. The CDR3 region has the DNA TGTGCCAGCAGCCGACAGGGGGTGAACACTGAAGCTTTCTTT. Encoded protein: CASSRQGVNTEAFF.

This chain uses TRBV7-8 with TRBJ2-7, with 7 bases that match TRBD2. Germline V gene data show CDR1 as SGHVS and CDR2 as FQNEAQ. Trimming cost V 3 bases and J 2 bases; bases outside gene matches: 10. This CDR3 spans 16 amino acids. The CDR3 bases are TGTGCCAGCAGCTTTTCACCCCGGGGGGTTCCCTACGAGCAGTACTTC. This translates into CASSFSPRGVPYEQYF.

The chain carries TRBV10-2 and TRBJ1-5; D gene uncertain. The CDR3 loop spans 14 amino acids. Germline V gene data show CDR1 as WSHSY and CDR2 as SAAADI. V was shortened by 2 bases and J by 7 bases, with 12 bases between the two germline ends. The CDR3 DNA reads TGCGCCAGCAGTGAGGCAGACTCTCAGCAGCCCCAGCATTTT. Its protein is CASSEADSQQPQHF.

The sample holds a few counts of this clone. The chain is built from TRBV28 and TRBJ1-5; 7 bases align to TRBD1. Germline values: CDR1 MDHEN, CDR2 SYDVKM. The CDR3 has 17 residues. V shed 3 bases and J 5 bases; nucleotides not matched to a gene: 13. CDR3 sequence (DNA): TGTGCCAGCAGTTTCCCCAAGGACAGGCCTAAACATCAGCCCCAGCATTTT. Its protein is CASSFPKDRPKHQPQHF.

The gene calls are TRBV27 and TRBJ1-2; TRBD1 matches at 8 bases. The CDR3 consists of 18 residues. Trimming took 5 bases from V and 0 from J; bases not matched to a gene: 14. Germline CDR1 is MNHEY and CDR2 is SMNVEV (reference sequence). This CDR3 is CASSPRTGTGGSNYGYTF. In nucleotides, the CDR3 is TGTGCCAGCAGTCCCCGTACCGGGACAGGCGGATCTAACTATGGCTACACCTTC.

The chain is built from TRBV7-2 and TRBJ1-5, with D maybe TRBD1 (5 bases). V was cut by 4 bases and J by 5 bases, with 15 bases left in between. This CDR3 is built from 15 residues. Germline V CDR1 and CDR2: SGHTA, FQGNSA. CDR3: CASSSDGGVDQPQHF. In DNA form, the CDR3 reads TGTGCCAGCAGCTCCGACGGGGGGGTGGATCAGCCCCAGCATTTT.

The chain joins TRBV6-6 to TRBJ1-1; D is uncertain. Germline CDR1 and CDR2: MNHNY and SVGAGI (reference sequence). The ends were cut back, 6 bases at V and 6 bases at J, with 14 bases in the middle. The CDR3 has 13 residues. The CDR3 is CASSPEVRPEAFF. The CDR3 region has the DNA TGTGCCAGCAGCCCCGAGGTACGTCCTGAAGCTTTCTTT.

Comment on this clone: At one end the junction does not follow the germline gene, possibly because of a read error. The chain links TRBV5-8 to TRBJ2-7; tentative D call: TRBD2 (5 bases). Germline assignment: CDR1 SGHTS and CDR2 YDEGEE. The CDR3 has 11 residues. In DNA form, the CDR3 reads TGTACCAGCAGCCGCGGGTACGGGCAGTACTTC. It is translated as CTSSRGYGQYF.

This clone has only one observation. The J gene is TRBJ2-3, the V gene TRBV28; D is ambiguous. CDR3 length equals 15 residues. Trimming stripped 5 bases from V and 1 base from J, with 13 bases between. CDR1 is MDHEN and CDR2 is SYDVKM in the germline V gene. This CDR3 is CASSACELGTDTQYF. The CDR3 DNA follows: TGTGCCAGCAGTGCTTGCGAATTAGGCACAGATACGCAGTATTTT.

Only a few counts were recorded for this clone. The V gene is TRBV19, the J gene TRBJ2-7; D is perhaps TRBD2 (5 bases). The CDR3 is 15 residues long. Germline V gene sequence: CDR1 LNHDA, CDR2 SQIVND (reference sequence). Trimming took 2 bases from V and 2 from J, leaving 13 bases between them. CDR3 DNA sequence: TGTGCCAGTAGTATATATCGAGGGATCCCCTACGAGCAGTACTTC. Translation gives CASSIYRGIPYEQYF. The complete variable domain, with remaining parts taken from reference TRBV19 and TRBJ2-7, reads DGGITQSPKYLFRKEGQNVTLSCEQNLNHDAMYWYRQDPGQGLRLIYYSQIVNDFQKGDIAEGYSVSREKKESFPLTVTSAQKNPTAFYLCASSIYRGIPYEQYFGPGTRLTVT.

This clone came up a few times. The chain uses TRBV9 and TRBJ1-4; maybe TRBD1 (6 bases). Trimming stripped 3 bases from V and 0 bases from J, with 12 bases between. The CDR3 extends over 16 amino acids. The germline CDR1 and CDR2 sequences are SGDLS and YYNGEE. This CDR3 is CASSAGQPATNEKLFF. For the CDR3, the DNA is TGTGCCAGCAGCGCCGGACAGCCGGCAACTAATGAAAAACTGTTTTTT.

The rearrangement joins TRBV18 to TRBJ1-6; 7 bases are shared with TRBD1. V dropped 3 bases and J dropped 5; count of bases not matched to a gene: 7. The CDR3 contains 16 residues. From germline, CDR1 is KGHSH and CDR2 LQKENI. The CDR3 nucleotides read TGTGCCAGCTCACCTGGGGACAGCCCAGATAATTCACCCCTCCACTTT. It codes for CASSPGDSPDNSPLHF. Full variable domain (remainder filled in from reference TRBV18 and TRBJ1-6): NAGVMQNPRHLVRRRGQEARLRCSPMKGHSHVYWYRQLPEEGLKFMVYLQKENIIDESGMPKERFSAEFPKEGPSILRIQQVVRGDSAAYFCASSPGDSPDNSPLHFGNGTRLTVT.

The gene calls are TRBV5-1 and TRBJ2-3, with TRBD2 identical over 8 bases. J gave up 2 bases and V 0 bases, and 5 bases lay outside the gene matches. This CDR3 spans 16 amino acids. Per germline, CDR1 SGHRS and CDR2 YFSETQ. CDR3 protein: CASSLGRGDDTDTQYF. The CDR3, as DNA: TGCGCCAGCAGCTTGGGGCGGGGGGATGACACAGATACGCAGTATTTT. The whole variable domain, filled in from reference TRBV5-1 and TRBJ2-3, reads KAGVTQTPRYLIKTRGQQVTLSCSPISGHRSVSWYQQTPGQGLQFLFEYFSETQRNKGNFPGRFSGRQFSNSRSEMNVSTLELGDSALYLCASSLGRGDDTDTQYFGPGTRLTVL.

The CDR3 sequence: CASSRTSGGNNEQFF. The CDR3 bases are TGTGCCAGCAGTAGGACTAGCGGGGGGAACAATGAGCAGTTCTTC. This chain connects TRBV6-6 to TRBJ2-1; 14 bases are a match to TRBD2. The ends lost 5 bases at V and 5 bases at J; junction bases unmatched: 2. This CDR3 contains 15 residues. The germline gives CDR1 MNHNY, CDR2 SVGAGI (reference sequence).